A single sample gave rise to the 14 T cell receptor beta chains below, sequenced in a study of blood T cell repertoires in COVID-19 (dated by TCRdb to 2020 to 2021). Libraries were made using the immunoSEQ multiplex PCR assay. Not all clones reach the TCRdb copy of this immuneACCESS table, which keeps in-frame sequences only. Checked studies attribute under half of the gap to unresolved V genes and leave the rest unexplained. For this sample there are approximately 68,000 clones; roughly nine tenths appear just once. The ten largest clonotypes hold roughly 4% of the sample. Source material: peripheral blood. The receptors stem from a man over 45 with active COVID-19.

The table lists this clone with a few counts. V usage is TRBV14 and J usage is TRBJ2-7; 10 bases are shared with TRBD1. CDR1 SGHDN and CDR2 FVKESK come from the germline V gene. Trimming removed 4 bases from V and 2 bases from J; junction bases left unmatched: 11. The CDR3 contains 17 residues. The CDR3 DNA is TGTGCCAGCAGCCCCGAGCCGGGGACAGGGGTCCCCTACGAGCAGTACTTC. It codes for CASSPEPGTGVPYEQYF.

The chain uses TRBV7-3 and TRBJ2-5; 7 bases align to TRBD2. CDR1 and CDR2 (germline): SGHTA, FQGTGA. The CDR3 is 15 amino acids. V shed 5 bases, J shed 4 bases, and the junction held 10 bases outside the gene matches. CDR3 nucleotide sequence: TGTGCCAGCAGCCCCATCGCGGGAGAGGTAGAGACCCAGTACTTC. Its protein product is CASSPIAGEVETQYF.

This clone was counted between two and nine times. The J gene is TRBJ2-1, the V gene TRBV28, with D possibly being TRBD2 (6 bases). In germline, CDR1 is MDHEN, CDR2 SYDVKM. The CDR3 runs to 14 residues. Trimming took 8 bases from V and 9 from J, leaving 20 bases between them. As DNA, the CDR3 is TGTGCCAGCCGTCTGGTTTCAGGGCGGGGTGAGCAGTTCTTC. This sequence encodes CASRLVSGRGEQFF. Filled out from reference TRBV28 and TRBJ2-1, the complete variable domain reads DVKVTQSSRYLVKRTGEKVFLECVQDMDHENMFWYRQDPGLGLRLIYFSYDVKMKEKGDIPEGYSVSREKKERFSLILESASTNQTSMYLCASRLVSGRGEQFFGPGTRLTVL.

This chain joins TRBV19 and TRBJ1-2; 8 nucleotides match TRBD1. Trimming cost V 4 bases and J 6 bases; bases outside gene matches: 7. This CDR3 is built from 14 residues. CDR1 and CDR2 (germline): LNHDA, SQIVND (reference sequence). The CDR3 coding sequence is TGTGCCAGTAGTACCCGCGGACAGGGACATGGCTACACCTTC. Its translation: CASSTRGQGHGYTF.

The gene calls are TRBV7-9 and TRBJ1-2; 9 bases agree with TRBD1. This CDR3 region has 14 residues. The V segment lost 5 bases and the J segment 8 bases; nucleotides outside the gene matches: 9. Germline loops: CDR1 SEHNR, CDR2 FQNEAQ (reference sequence). CDR3 in DNA: TGTGCCAGCAGCGCGGGACAGGGTGCGAGCGGCTACACCTTC. The encoded protein is CASSAGQGASGYTF.

V usage is TRBV12-3 or TRBV12-4 and J usage is TRBJ2-7, with a weak D call TRBD1 (5 bases). V lost 6 bases and J lost 6, with 9 bases in between. This CDR3 spans 11 amino acids. CDR3 amino acids: CASRSGSEQYF. In nucleotides, the CDR3 is TGTGCCAGCAGGTCAGGGTCCGAGCAGTACTTC.

The chain recombines TRBV5-4 with TRBJ1-2; 10 bases fit TRBD1. Germline assignment: CDR1 SGHNT and CDR2 YYREEE (reference sequence). With V trimmed by 2 bases and J by 3 bases, 4 bases remained unmatched. The CDR3 sequence is 15 residues long. The CDR3 protein is CASSLETGGYYGYTF. The CDR3 coding sequence is TGTGCCAGCAGCTTAGAGACAGGGGGCTACTATGGCTACACCTTC. Based on the CDR3 plus reference TRBV5-4 and TRBJ1-2, the full variable domain is ETGVTQSPTHLIKTRGQQVTLRCSSQSGHNTVSWYQQALGQGPQFIFQYYREEENGRGNFPPRFSGLQFPNYSSELNVNALELDDSALYLCASSLETGGYYGYTFGSGTRLTVV.

This chain joins TRBV29-1 and TRBJ2-5; 11 nucleotides agree with TRBD2. The V segment lost 2 bases and the J segment 1 base; nucleotides outside the gene matches: 12. Germline V gene lookup returns CDR1 SQVTM and CDR2 ANQGSEA. The CDR3 totals 18 residues. CDR3 DNA sequence: TGCAGCGTTGAAATACTAGCGGGGGCACTACAACTCCAAGAGACCCAGTACTTC. It encodes CSVEILAGALQLQETQYF.

This clone was picked up a small number of times. The J gene is TRBJ1-4, the V gene TRBV11-3; the D gene is possibly TRBD1 (5 bases). Germline CDR1 SGHNT, CDR2 YENEEA. The CDR3 runs 15 residues. V dropped 1 base and J dropped 8 bases, with 14 bases sitting between them. The CDR3 region is CASSLAPGRGEKLFF. The CDR3 DNA reads TGTGCCAGCAGCTTAGCGCCAGGGAGGGGCGAAAAACTGTTTTTT.

This chain connects TRBV18 to TRBJ1-1, with D possibly TRBD1 on 6 matching bases. V lost 4 bases and J lost 4, with 13 bases in between. The CDR3 consists of 14 residues. The V gene's germline CDR1 is KGHSH and CDR2 LQKENI. The CDR3, as DNA: TGTGCCAGCTCACTAATACAAGGGGGCACTGAAGCTTTCTTT. This codes for CASSLIQGGTEAFF.

This chain uses TRBV18 with TRBJ1-4; unclear D gene. The CDR3 sequence is 13 residues long. The V and J ends lost 6 bases and 4 bases respectively, with 9 bases between them. Germline lookup yields CDR1 KGHSH and CDR2 LQKENI. CDR3 residues: CASSEDLNEKLFF. The CDR3, as DNA: TGTGCCAGCTCGGAGGATCTTAATGAAAAACTGTTTTTT.

This chain connects TRBV28 to TRBJ1-3; D possibly corresponds to TRBD1 (6 bases). The CDR3 is made up of 13 amino acids. Trimming removed 7 bases from V and 3 bases from J, with 10 bases in between. Germline V gene lookup returns CDR1 MDHEN and CDR2 SYDVKM. The CDR3 DNA reads as TGTGCCAGCACCTGGGGGCTTGGAAACACCATATATTTT. It translates to CASTWGLGNTIYF.

The chain carries TRBV6-5 and TRBJ1-2; tentative D call: TRBD1 (6 bases). Trimming took off 5 bases at V and 4 bases at J, with 14 bases between the two ends. The length of the CDR3 is 14 residues. The germline gives CDR1 MNHEY, CDR2 SVGAGI. The CDR3 DNA follows: TGTGCCAGCAGTAGGGGGGGAATCCCCTATGGCTACACCTTC. Its translation is CASSRGGIPYGYTF.

This clone was observed a single time. The rearrangement uses TRBV19 and TRBJ2-3, with 8 bases identical to TRBD1. V lost 5 bases to trimming and J lost 2 bases; unmatched junction nucleotides: 9. The CDR3 is 16 residues long. Germline V gives CDR1 LNHDA, CDR2 SQIVND (reference sequence). The CDR3 DNA is TGTGCCAGTAGTCCGGGCCGGACAGGGACCACAGATACGCAGTATTTT. Translated, it gives CASSPGRTGTTDTQYF.